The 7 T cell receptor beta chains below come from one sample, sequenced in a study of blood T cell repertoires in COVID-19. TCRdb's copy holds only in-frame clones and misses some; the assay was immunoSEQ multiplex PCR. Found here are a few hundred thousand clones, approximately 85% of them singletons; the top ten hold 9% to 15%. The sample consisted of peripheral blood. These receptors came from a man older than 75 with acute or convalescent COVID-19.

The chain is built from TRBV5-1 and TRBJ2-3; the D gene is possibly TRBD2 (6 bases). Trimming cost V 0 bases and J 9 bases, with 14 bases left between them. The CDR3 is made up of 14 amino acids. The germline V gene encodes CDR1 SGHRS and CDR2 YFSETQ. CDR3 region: CASSLVGGADTQYF. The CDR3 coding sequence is TGCGCCAGCAGCTTGGTCGGCGGGGCGGACACGCAGTATTTT.

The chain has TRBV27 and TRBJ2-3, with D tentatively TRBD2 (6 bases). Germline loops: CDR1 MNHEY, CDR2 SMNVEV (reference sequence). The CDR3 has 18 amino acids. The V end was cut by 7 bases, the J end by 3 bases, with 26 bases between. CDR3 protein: CASKHRGLAGLGTDTQYF. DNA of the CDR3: TGTGCCAGCAAACACCGGGGACTGGCGGGACTGGGGACAGATACGCAGTATTTT.

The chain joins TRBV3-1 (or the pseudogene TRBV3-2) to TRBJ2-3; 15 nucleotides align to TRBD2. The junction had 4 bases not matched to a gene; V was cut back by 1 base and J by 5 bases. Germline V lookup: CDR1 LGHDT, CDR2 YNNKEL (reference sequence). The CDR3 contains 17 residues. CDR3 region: CASSQGGLAGGGDTQYF. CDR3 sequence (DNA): TGTGCCAGCAGCCAAGGGGGACTAGCGGGAGGAGGAGATACGCAGTATTTT.

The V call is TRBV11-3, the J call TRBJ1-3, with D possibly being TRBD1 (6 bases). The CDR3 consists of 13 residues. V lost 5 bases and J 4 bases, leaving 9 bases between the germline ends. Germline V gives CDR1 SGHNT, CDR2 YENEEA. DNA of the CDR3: TGTGCCAGCAGCACCGGACAGGGAAACACCATATATTTT. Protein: CASSTGQGNTIYF. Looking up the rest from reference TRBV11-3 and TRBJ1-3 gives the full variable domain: EAGVVQSPRYKIIEKKQPVAFWCNPISGHNTLYWYLQNLGQGPELLIRYENEEAVDDSQLPKDRFSAERLKGVDSTLKIQPAELGDSAVYLCASSTGQGNTIYFGEGSWLTVV.

This CDR3 is CASSSQGQGLEQYF. The CDR3 nucleotides read TGTGCCAGCAGCTCGCAGGGACAGGGACTCGAGCAGTACTTC. This rearrangement joins TRBV5-6 to TRBJ2-7, with 9 bases identical to TRBD1. Germline CDR1 is SGHDT and CDR2 is YYEEEE. The V segment lost 3 bases and the J segment 6 bases; nucleotides outside the gene matches: 7. This CDR3 has 14 amino acids.

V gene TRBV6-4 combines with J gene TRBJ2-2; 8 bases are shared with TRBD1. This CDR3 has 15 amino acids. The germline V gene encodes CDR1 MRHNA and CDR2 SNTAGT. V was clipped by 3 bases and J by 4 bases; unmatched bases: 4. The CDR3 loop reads CASSERTGFTGELFF. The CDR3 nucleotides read TGTGCCAGCAGTGAACGGACAGGGTTCACCGGGGAGCTGTTTTTT.

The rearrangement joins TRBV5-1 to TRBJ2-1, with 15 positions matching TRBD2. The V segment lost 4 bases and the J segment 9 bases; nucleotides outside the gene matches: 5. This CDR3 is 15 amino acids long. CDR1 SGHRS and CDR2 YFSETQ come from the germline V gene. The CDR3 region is CASSQGLAGGSEQFF. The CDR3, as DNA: TGCGCCAGCAGCCAGGGACTAGCGGGAGGCAGTGAGCAGTTCTTC.